Listed below are T cell receptor beta chains from one sample, sequenced in a study of blood T cell repertoires in COVID-19. TCRdb's table, derived via immunoSEQ multiplex PCR, lists solely in-frame clones and lacks some. Of more than 350,000 clones listed, approximately 92% are singletons. Sequencing was carried out using PBMCs or T cells enriched from blood (not recorded which). The receptors were gathered from a man between 18 and 29 years old who had recovered from COVID-19. Both conserved end residues are part of each CDR3.

CDR3 protein | J gene | V gene
CASSNRDRGSPAFF | TRBJ1-1 | TRBV7-8
CASSQEDGEGQPQHF | TRBJ1-5 | TRBV4-1
CATSPRPLAGGRGDNEQFF | TRBJ2-1 | TRBV15
CATSSGQPSYEQYF | TRBJ2-7 | TRBV5-1
CASSLDSSSYEQYF | TRBJ2-7 | TRBV2
CASSPRQGTETQYF | TRBJ2-5 | TRBV7-2
CASSLGQGGQPQHF | TRBJ1-5 | TRBV5-8
CASSLGRGREQFF | TRBJ2-1 | TRBV7-8
CAWSVSVRVAATYNEQFF | TRBJ2-1 | TRBV30
CATSDPGGLQETQYF | TRBJ2-5 | TRBV24-1
CASSYVASGENEKLFF | TRBJ1-4 | TRBV7-2
CASSQRSPQGGTQYF | TRBJ2-5 | TRBV4-1
CASNQGILYEQFF | TRBJ2-1 | TRBV28
CASSLTAGTSGEQFF | TRBJ2-1 | TRBV7-2
CASTSLAGVDYEQYF | TRBJ2-7 | TRBV27
CAWSVLGQGKSEAFF | TRBJ1-1 | TRBV30
CASRYPSLDNEQFF | TRBJ2-1 | TRBV28
CASSLSSGGANVLTF | TRBJ2-6 | TRBV28
CASSYKEARLNTEAFF | TRBJ1-1 | TRBV7-9
CAARGGRRTEAFF | TRBJ1-1 | TRBV6-5
CAISAGLAGEQYF | TRBJ2-7 | TRBV10-3
CASSQRLAGEQFF | TRBJ2-1 | TRBV4-1
CASSPPWTSGYNEQFF | TRBJ2-1 | TRBV27
CANTKGPSGPTYNEQFF | TRBJ2-1 | TRBV7-2
CASDWTGAEDEQFF | TRBJ2-1 | TRBV5-8
CASSPPGTSSYEQYF | TRBJ2-7 | TRBV18
CASKVGPGGRGTGELFF | TRBJ2-2 | TRBV28
CASSFRGGMKETQYF | TRBJ2-5 | TRBV5-1
CASSKQGNEQFF | TRBJ2-1 | TRBV9
CAWRAGQTNTGELFF | TRBJ2-2 | TRBV30
CASSVSTGEETQYF | TRBJ2-5 | TRBV9
CASSLSRQGNQPQHF | TRBJ1-5 | TRBV7-9
CASSYTLEPYEQYF | TRBJ2-7 | TRBV6-2/TRBV6-3
CASRAGNTEAFF | TRBJ1-1 | TRBV12-3/TRBV12-4
CAISEGGQPVYEQYF | TRBJ2-7 | TRBV10-3
CATYTGTGGFNEQFF | TRBJ2-1 | TRBV5-1
CASSEQGTNTGELFF | TRBJ2-2 | TRBV6-4
CASSVAGTNSPLHF | TRBJ1-6 | TRBV9
CATSSGGGAVWANVLTF | TRBJ2-6 | TRBV15
CASSPHSEEAFF | TRBJ1-1 | TRBV14
CASSYLYQPQHF | TRBJ1-5 | TRBV12-3/TRBV12-4
CASMMGQGAGYTF | TRBJ1-2 | TRBV2
CASTVDRVFSGANVLTF | TRBJ2-6 | TRBV28
CASSLKGGNQPQHF | TRBJ1-5 | TRBV7-9
CASRHLSSYEQYF | TRBJ2-7 | TRBV5-1
CASSEQGTYEQYF | TRBJ2-7 | TRBV6-1
CASSNIQGTGNTIYF | TRBJ1-3 | TRBV28
CASSVRSGETQYF | TRBJ2-5 | TRBV9
CASGLQTENYGYTF | TRBJ1-2 | TRBV12-5
CSVGDRKNTEAFF | TRBJ1-1 | TRBV29-1
CSANPGTGNTGELFF | TRBJ2-2 | TRBV29-1